This T cell receptor (beta chain) was sequenced during a study of blood T cell repertoires in COVID-19. About the research overall: Samples of COVID-19 (acute and convalescent) were obtained from the United States, Italy and Spain. From T cells, B-cell-depleted T cells, or PBMCs came the material, which was cDNA or gDNA.

The authors' processing: Reference gene primers were amplified, and this amplification served to estimate nucleated cell counts. Sequencing used immunoSEQ multiplex PCR; TCRdb keeps in-frame clones, though not all of them. V and J calls and clone size are given by that table; D and trimming were obtained from the DNA. The sample records around 180,000 clones, 80% to 90% being singletons. This CDR3 is built from 15 residues. Germline V lookup: CDR1 MGHRA, CDR2 YSYEKL. Deletions cut 4 bases from V and 3 bases from J, with 13 bases between. The J gene is TRBJ2-1, the V gene TRBV4-1, with no clear D. This clonotype was obtained from a man between 60 and 75 years old with acute or convalescent COVID-19. Sequencing input: peripheral blood. CDR3 sequence: CASSPSTVSYNEQFF. The CDR3 region has the DNA TGCGCCAGCAGCCCCTCGACTGTTAGCTACAATGAGCAGTTCTTC.